The entry that follows covers one TCR beta chain sequence. Per the original methods: Nucleated cell counts were estimated from reference gene primer amplification. TCRdb's table, derived via immunoSEQ multiplex PCR, lists solely in-frame clones and lacks some. V, J and clone size are those of that table, while D and trimming were read from the DNA. The sample lists about 230,000 clones, around nine tenths occurring once. The data were taken from a study of blood T cell repertoires in COVID-19. Study as a whole: T cells, B-cell-depleted T cells, or PBMCs supplied cDNA or gDNA.

The ends lost 5 bases at V and 8 bases at J; junction bases unmatched: 12. Germline CDR1 and CDR2: MNHEY and SVGEGT. The CDR3 runs 16 residues. Participant age was roughly 18 to 95 years, and participants resided in approximately 25 US areas. In assigning cohorts, the study relied on participant-reported clinical history. Sample: PBMCs or T cells enriched from blood (not recorded which). The V call is TRBV6-2 or TRBV6-3, the J call TRBJ2-1; 10 positions agree with TRBD2. This receptor was taken from a woman aged 30 to 39 with acute COVID-19. The CDR3 DNA reads TGTGCCAGCAGTCTTCCAGCGGGGGGGGTTGTAGATGAGCAGTTCTTC. It codes for CASSLPAGGVVDEQFF.